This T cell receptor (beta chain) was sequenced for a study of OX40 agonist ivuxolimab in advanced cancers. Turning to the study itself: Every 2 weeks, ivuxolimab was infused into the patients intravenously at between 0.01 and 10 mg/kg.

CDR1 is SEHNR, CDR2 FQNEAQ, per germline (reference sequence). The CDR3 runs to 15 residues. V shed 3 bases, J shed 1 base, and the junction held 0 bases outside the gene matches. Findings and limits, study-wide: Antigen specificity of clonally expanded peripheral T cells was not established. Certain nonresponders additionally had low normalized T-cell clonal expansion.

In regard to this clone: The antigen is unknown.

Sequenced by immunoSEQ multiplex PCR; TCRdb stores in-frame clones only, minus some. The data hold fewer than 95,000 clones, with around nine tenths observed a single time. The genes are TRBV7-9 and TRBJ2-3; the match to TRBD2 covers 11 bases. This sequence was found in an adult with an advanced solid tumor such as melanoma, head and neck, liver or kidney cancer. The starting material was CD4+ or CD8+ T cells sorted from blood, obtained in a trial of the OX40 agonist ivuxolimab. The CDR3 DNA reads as TGTGCCAGCAGCTTGGGACTAGCGGGCACAGATACGCAGTATTTT. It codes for CASSLGLAGTDTQYF.